The entry below describes one TCR beta chain. This entry is derived from a study of OX40 agonist ivuxolimab in advanced cancers. Method: immunoSEQ multiplex PCR; TCRdb's copy keeps in-frame clones and lacks some. The data show approximately 89,000 clones, 88% seen once. Material: CD4+ or CD8+ T cells sorted from blood, obtained in a trial of the OX40 agonist ivuxolimab. The sequence came from an adult with an advanced solid tumor such as melanoma, head and neck, liver or kidney cancer.

The CDR3 coding sequence is TGTGCCAGCTCACACTGGACGGAAGAGACCCAGTACTTC. This sequence encodes CASSHWTEETQYF. V gene TRBV18 combines with J gene TRBJ2-5; D uncertain. Per the germline V gene, CDR1 is KGHSH and CDR2 is LQKENI. V gave up 4 bases and J gave up 3 bases, with 9 bases separating them. The CDR3 contains 13 residues. The full variable domain, its missing parts supplied by reference TRBV18 and TRBJ2-5, is NAGVMQNPRHLVRRRGQEARLRCSPMKGHSHVYWYRQLPEEGLKFMVYLQKENIIDESGMPKERFSAEFPKEGPSILRIQQVVRGDSAAYFCASSHWTEETQYFGPGTRLLVL.